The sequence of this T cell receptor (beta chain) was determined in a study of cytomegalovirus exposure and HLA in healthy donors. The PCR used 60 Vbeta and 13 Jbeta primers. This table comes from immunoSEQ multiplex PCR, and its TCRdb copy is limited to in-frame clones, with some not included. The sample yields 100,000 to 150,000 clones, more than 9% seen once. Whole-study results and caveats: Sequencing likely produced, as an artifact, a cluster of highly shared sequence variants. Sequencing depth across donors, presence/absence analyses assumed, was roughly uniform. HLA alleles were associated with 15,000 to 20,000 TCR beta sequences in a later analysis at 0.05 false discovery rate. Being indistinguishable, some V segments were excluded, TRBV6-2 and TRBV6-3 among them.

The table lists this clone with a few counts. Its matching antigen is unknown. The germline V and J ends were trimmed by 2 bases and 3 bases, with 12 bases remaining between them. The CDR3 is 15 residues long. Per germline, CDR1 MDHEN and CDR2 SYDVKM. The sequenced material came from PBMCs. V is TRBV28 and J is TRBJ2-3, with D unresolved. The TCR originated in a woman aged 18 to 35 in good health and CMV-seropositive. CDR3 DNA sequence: TGTGCCAGCAGTTTAACTCCATCTAAGACAGATACGCAGTATTTT. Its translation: CASSLTPSKTDTQYF.